This section outlines one TCR beta chain sequence together with its context. Antigen unknown. Other DNA variants within this sample encode the same CDR3. The sample originates from a study of OX40 agonist ivuxolimab in advanced cancers. Study-level background: Previous treatment with anti-PD-1, anti-PD-L1 or anti-CTLA-4 therapy was allowed; about 37% had received some.

General study results and limits: The specificity for antigen of the expanded peripheral T cells was not determined.

Method: immunoSEQ multiplex PCR; TCRdb's copy keeps in-frame clones and lacks some. The sample has more than 85,000 clones, 91% seen once. Germline V lookup: CDR1 MNHEY, CDR2 SVGAGI. The CDR3 contains 14 residues. V shed 6 bases and J 4 bases; nucleotides not matched to a gene: 6. The chain recombines TRBV6-5 with TRBJ2-3; 8 bases map to TRBD2. The starting material was CD4+ or CD8+ T cells sorted from blood, obtained in a trial of the OX40 agonist ivuxolimab. The receptor was isolated from an adult with an advanced solid tumor such as melanoma, head and neck, liver or kidney cancer. DNA for the CDR3: TGTGCCAGCAGAGAAGCGGGAGCCCCAGATACGCAGTATTTT. It is translated as CASREAGAPDTQYF.